The clone carrying this T cell receptor beta chain appeared many times. The data originate from a study of naive and memory T cell subsets. The CDR3 totals 19 residues. Germline V gives CDR1 PRHDT, CDR2 FYEKMQ (reference sequence). V was shortened by 6 bases and J by 0 bases, with 21 bases between the two germline ends. The SP2 primer and nested alpha and beta constant region primers amplified ligated cDNA in four rounds. Blood and skin TCR RNA was reverse transcribed with alpha and beta constant primers. TCRdb re-called the 5' RACE reads through MiXCR, storing one row per CDR3 protein. The sample contains some 60,000 distinct CDR3 sequences, around 8% of which appear only once. An oligonucleotide containing a UMI was ligated to the 3' end of TCR cDNA.

The V and J genes are TRBV13 and TRBJ2-6; TRBD1 might be the D (6 bases). The origin of this receptor is a female donor in good health. CDR3 region: CASRNAAGAEISGANVLTF. The CDR3 DNA is TGTGCCAGCAGAAATGCAGCAGGGGCCGAGATCTCTGGGGCCAACGTCCTGACTTTC.